The rows below give T cell receptor beta chains drawn from one sample of a study of spatial heterogeneity in lung cancer. TCRdb re-analysed the 5' RACE reads in MiXCR, keeping a single row per CDR3 protein. The table lists about 27,000 distinct CDR3 sequences, over 5% of them singletons. Here the sequenced sample was PBMCs, taken at follow-up. The receptor set was obtained from a female donor with early-stage non-small cell lung cancer. CDR3s include the opening cysteine and the closing phenylalanine or tryptophan.

TRBJ2-1	TRBV20-1	CSARWLAGGRTYNEQFF
TRBJ2-7	TRBV20-1	CSARADRAEQYF
TRBJ2-5	TRBV25-1	CASSPGLAGGGGSETQYF
TRBJ2-3	TRBV5-6	CASSSVRGTDTQYF
TRBJ2-2	TRBV20-1	CSARAGTGSGELFF
TRBJ2-2	TRBV28	CASTSDRLLTGELFF
TRBJ1-5	TRBV19	CASQDRGKQPQHF
TRBJ2-7	TRBV7-2	CASSLEGPSYEQYF
TRBJ1-1	TRBV19	CASSYPGQGATEAFF
TRBJ1-1	TRBV2	CASSALENTEAFF
TRBJ1-1	TRBV2	CASSADRGMNTEAFF
TRBJ2-7	TRBV6-5	CASSYWGQGRSVLHEQYF
TRBJ2-1	TRBV29-1	CRTQVHEQFF
TRBJ2-7	TRBV4-3	CASSQVVSYEQYF
TRBJ1-2	TRBV6-2/TRBV6-3	CASSPGSGTDRYTF
TRBJ2-1	TRBV10-1	CASLGHSAYNEQFF
TRBJ1-2	TRBV7-9	CASSLGTGKGYGYTF
TRBJ2-6	TRBV19	CATDSVSGANVLTF
TRBJ1-3	TRBV20-1	CSATGLNSGNTIYF
TRBJ2-7	TRBV6-5	CASSPGQGAYEQYF
TRBJ2-7	TRBV4-1	CASSRETATPIYEQYF
TRBJ2-3	TRBV20-1	CSASSGGGDTQYF
TRBJ2-3	TRBV2	CASGPGQGRTDTQYF
TRBJ2-5	TRBV5-1	CASSPAGQETQYF
TRBJ1-1	TRBV7-3	CASSLKQWGSAFF
TRBJ2-1	TRBV29-1	CSVQGLGNEQFF
TRBJ1-6	TRBV19	CASSLTGGSPLHF
TRBJ2-2	TRBV9	CASSSESTSGGMNTGELFF
TRBJ1-5	TRBV7-2	CASSETGGKQPQHF
TRBJ2-7	TRBV5-5	CASSLEGRGYEQYF
TRBJ1-5	TRBV2	CASSEWAGNQPQHF
TRBJ2-7	TRBV4-3	CASSQGYGDGAYEQYF
TRBJ1-1	TRBV12-3/TRBV12-4	CASSLASNTEAFF